This is a list of T cell receptor beta chains from one sample in a study of T cells in Graves' hyperthyroidism and ophthalmopathy. TCRdb re-called the multiplex PCR reads through MiXCR, storing one row per CDR3 protein. This sample carries 250,000 to 300,000 distinct CDR3 sequences, approximately 14% of them seen once, and the ten largest clones take roughly 31%. Source material: blood. These receptors all stem from a woman in her forties or fifties with Graves' hyperthyroidism that later progressed to Graves' ophthalmopathy. CDR3s include the opening cysteine and the closing phenylalanine or tryptophan. The size field is filled for only some rows; it gives once, few, many or a size class.

V	size	CDR3
TRBV11-2	.	CASSRRDRGETQYF
TRBV18	many	CASSNGQGFSEAFF
TRBV7-6	.	CASRLVTGDRTDTQYF
TRBV10-3	many	CAIADTPGTYEQYF
TRBV7-9	many	CASSLGLAGPNTDTQYF
TRBV20-1	many	CSARPLWTGQNEKLFF
TRBV27	many	CASSLGGPFYEQYF
TRBV20-1	.	CSARRDSQAQHF
TRBV7-2	few	CASSSPVVDTQYF
TRBV5-1	many	CASSFTGSNTQYF
TRBV28	.	CASLEQGGKDEQFF
TRBV6-1	many	CASRNRGADGYTF
TRBV5-1	many	CASSWGLAGPDTQYF
TRBV7-9	.	CASSPSTVSGNTIYF
TRBV20-1	.	CSARDTLAGERETQYF
TRBV28	many	CASSLYLGATDTQYF